Shown below are 30 T cell receptor beta chains from a single sample sequenced in a study of T-cell reconstitution after alpha-beta-depleted transplantation in children. Preparing the TCRbeta library involved the use of unique molecular identifiers. TCRdb ran MiXCR on the PCR reads and lists one entry per CDR3 protein. The sample consists of about 900,000 distinct CDR3 sequences, 25% to 30% of them appearing once. The input for sequencing was PBMCs, mostly from graft donor cells, taken 360 days after TCRalphabeta/CD19-depleted stem cell transplant. These TCRs come from a boy in the first two years of life who had a stem cell transplant for SCID, so the T cells may come from the graft donor.

The chain links TRBV11-2 to TRBJ2-5; D is unclear. V shed 4 bases and J shed 5 bases, with 14 bases lying between them. The CDR3 sequence is 14 residues long. CDR1 is SGHAT and CDR2 is FQNNGV in the germline V gene. The CDR3 here is CASSSRGLKETQYF. The CDR3 DNA reads TGTGCCAGCAGCTCCCGAGGATTGAAGGAGACCCAGTACTTC. Together with reference TRBV11-2 and TRBJ2-5, the CDR3 gives the full variable domain: EAGVAQSPRYKIIEKRQSVAFWCNPISGHATLYWYQQILGQGPKLLIQFQNNGVVDDSQLPKDRFSAERLKGVDSTLKIQPAKLEDSAVYLCASSSRGLKETQYFGPGTRLLVL.

The gene calls are TRBV28 and TRBJ2-7; D is unclear. V was clipped by 2 bases and J by 0 bases, with 8 bases between them. Germline CDR1 MDHEN, CDR2 SYDVKM. This CDR3 comprises 14 residues. The CDR3 bases are TGTGCCAGCAGTTTAAGCCGAAGCTCCTACGAGCAGTACTTC. Protein sequence: CASSLSRSSYEQYF.

In this sample, this clonotype turned up a few times. The CDR3 bases are TGTGCCAGCAGCTTCGGAGGGTTAGCGGGGGAGGAGGAGACCCAGTACTTC. This translates into CASSFGGLAGEEETQYF. The rearrangement joins TRBV7-7 to TRBJ2-5; 9 nucleotides align to TRBD2. The CDR3 length is 17 residues. Germline-derived CDR1 and CDR2 are SSHAT and FNYEAQ (reference sequence). V was clipped by 3 bases and J by 5 bases; unmatched bases: 13.

This rearrangement joins TRBV5-1 to TRBJ1-1; D remains ambiguous. The ends were cut back, 1 base at V and 4 bases at J, with 20 bases in the middle. The CDR3 sequence is 17 residues long. Germline loops: CDR1 SGHRS, CDR2 YFSETQ. The chain's CDR3 is CASSLRRQLSTGTEAFF. CDR3 nucleotides: TGCGCCAGCAGCTTGCGGCGGCAGCTGTCAACGGGCACTGAAGCTTTCTTT. The variable domain in full, with the rest retrieved from reference TRBV5-1 and TRBJ1-1, is KAGVTQTPRYLIKTRGQQVTLSCSPISGHRSVSWYQQTPGQGLQFLFEYFSETQRNKGNFPGRFSGRQFSNSRSEMNVSTLELGDSALYLCASSLRRQLSTGTEAFFGQGTRLTVV.

The chain links TRBV3-1 to TRBJ2-2; TRBD2 agrees at 9 bases. The V segment lost 4 bases and the J segment 3 bases; nucleotides outside the gene matches: 9. This CDR3 has 17 amino acids. Per the germline V gene, CDR1 is LGHDT and CDR2 is YNNKEL (reference sequence). Written as DNA, the CDR3 is TGTGCCAGCAGCCCTTTCGGGAGCGGGGGGCACACCGGGGAGCTGTTTTTT. Its translation: CASSPFGSGGHTGELFF.

There are a few counts of this clonotype. This sequence joins TRBV12-3 or TRBV12-4 and TRBJ2-1; 10 bases match TRBD1. The CDR3 is made up of 15 amino acids. With 5 bases clipped from V and 5 bases from J, the junction kept 6 bases outside the gene matches. The CDR3 nucleotides are TGTGCCAGCAGTGTCGACAGGGGGCCTAACAATGAGCAGTTCTTC. This translates into CASSVDRGPNNEQFF.

The chain is built from TRBV3-1 and TRBJ2-1, with D tentatively TRBD1 or TRBD2 (5 bases each). The CDR3 spans 16 residues. Germline V gene sequence: CDR1 LGHDT, CDR2 YNNKEL (reference sequence). V gave up 2 bases and J gave up 8 bases, with 19 bases separating them. The chain's CDR3 is CASSQPRVRGRDEQFF. The CDR3 bases are TGTGCCAGCAGCCAACCCCGCGTAAGGGGACGGGATGAGCAGTTCTTC.

V usage is TRBV4-1 and J usage is TRBJ2-1, with TRBD1 matching over 9 bases. Germline V gene lookup returns CDR1 MGHRA and CDR2 YSYEKL. V dropped 1 base and J dropped 7; count of bases not matched to a gene: 8. The CDR3 length is 16 residues. The chain's CDR3 is CASSQVQGASWNEQFF. DNA for the CDR3: TGCGCCAGCAGCCAAGTACAGGGGGCCTCCTGGAATGAGCAGTTCTTC.

This sequence joins TRBV23-1 and TRBJ2-7; weak D call: TRBD2 (6 bases). TRBV23-1 has ORF status, its function being uncertain. CDR3 length: 15 residues. V lost 2 bases, J lost 3 bases, and 14 bases lay in between. CDR3 residues: CASSQTSKGFYEQYF. The CDR3 DNA is TGCGCCAGCAGTCAAACTAGCAAGGGCTTCTACGAGCAGTACTTC.

A few counts support this clonotype. The chain is built from TRBV5-1 and TRBJ2-3, with D uncertain. The ends were cut back, 5 bases at V and 2 bases at J, with 9 bases in the middle. There are 13 residues in the CDR3. The germline gives CDR1 SGHRS, CDR2 YFSETQ. CDR3 in amino acids: CASRADSTDTQYF. The DNA for the CDR3 is TGCGCCAGCAGGGCAGACTCCACAGATACGCAGTATTTT.

The rearrangement joins TRBV20-1 to TRBJ2-2, with 11 bases fitting TRBD2. Germline-derived CDR1 and CDR2 are DFQATT and SNEGSKA (reference sequence). The J segment lost 4 bases and the V segment lost 6 bases, leaving 10 bases of the junction unmatched. The CDR3 is made up of 16 amino acids. CDR3 DNA: TGCAGTGCCTCTACCTACCTAGCGGGGGGCACCGGGGAGCTGTTTTTT. Encoded protein: CSASTYLAGGTGELFF.

The CDR3 is CASSQGFPLSGANVLTF. The CDR3 nucleotides read TGCGCCAGCAGCCAAGGGTTCCCCCTCTCTGGGGCCAACGTCCTGACTTTC. The chain uses TRBV4-3 and TRBJ2-6, with D unresolved. The CDR3 sequence is 17 residues long. V was clipped by 1 base and J by 0 bases, with 10 bases between them. CDR1 and CDR2 from the germline V gene are LGHNA and YSLEER.

V and J are TRBV4-2 and TRBJ2-5; perhaps TRBD1 as D (6 bases). The CDR3 is made up of 16 amino acids. With 4 bases removed from V and 0 bases from J, the gap between germline ends came to 15 bases. The germline V gene encodes CDR1 LGHNA and CDR2 YNFKEQ. The CDR3: CASSPRGFDDQETQYF. DNA for the CDR3: TGTGCCAGCAGCCCCAGGGGATTCGACGACCAAGAGACCCAGTACTTC.

This clonotype was seen only a few times. The rearrangement uses TRBV10-3 and TRBJ2-3, with D maybe TRBD2 (5 bases). Trimming removed 5 bases from V and 1 base from J, with 16 bases in between. CDR3 length equals 16 residues. Germline V gene lookup returns CDR1 ENHRY and CDR2 SYGVKD. The CDR3 nucleotides read TGTGCCATCAGTCCCACTAGTGCCGGGGGCACAGATACGCAGTATTTT. Protein product: CAISPTSAGGTDTQYF.

The chain links TRBV5-1 to TRBJ2-3; the D call may be TRBD1 or TRBD2 (5 bases each). There are 17 residues in the CDR3. V lost 4 bases and J lost 4, with 22 bases in between. Germline-derived CDR1 and CDR2 are SGHRS and YFSETQ. CDR3: CASSPGTNTISPDTQYF. The CDR3 DNA is TGCGCCAGCAGCCCCGGGACCAACACCATTAGCCCAGATACGCAGTATTTT.

This clonotype was observed a few times. The J gene is TRBJ2-1, the V gene TRBV5-1, with 8 bases fitting TRBD1. Germline values: CDR1 SGHRS, CDR2 YFSETQ. V shed 4 bases, J shed 6 bases, and the junction held 9 bases outside the gene matches. The CDR3 extends over 15 amino acids. The CDR3 region has the DNA TGCGCCAGCAGCCACCAGGGGGCGCGAGGCAATGAGCAGTTCTTC. It translates to CASSHQGARGNEQFF. Together with reference TRBV5-1 and TRBJ2-1, the CDR3 gives the full variable domain: KAGVTQTPRYLIKTRGQQVTLSCSPISGHRSVSWYQQTPGQGLQFLFEYFSETQRNKGNFPGRFSGRQFSNSRSEMNVSTLELGDSALYLCASSHQGARGNEQFFGPGTRLTVL.

This rearrangement joins TRBV29-1 to TRBJ2-3; 9 nucleotides line up with TRBD1. The junction had 8 bases not matched to a gene; V was cut back by 7 bases and J by 3 bases. The CDR3 is made up of 14 amino acids. Germline V CDR1 and CDR2: SQVTM, ANQGSEA. For the CDR3, the DNA is TGCAGCGCTTTACAGGGGGCGCCGACAGATACGCAGTATTTT. Amino acid sequence: CSALQGAPTDTQYF.

The chain is built from TRBV3-1 and TRBJ2-3, with 10 bases that match TRBD2. With V trimmed by 2 bases and J by 6 bases, 5 bases remained unmatched. The CDR3 has 15 residues. Germline V CDR1 and CDR2: LGHDT, YNNKEL (reference sequence). The CDR3 DNA sequence: TGTGCCAGCAGCCAACAGCGGGGGGGTCTCGATACGCAGTATTTT. Translation: CASSQQRGGLDTQYF.

The V and J genes are TRBV7-8 and TRBJ2-7; no firm D call. V was pared by 1 base and J by 0 bases, with 7 bases between. The CDR3 runs 14 residues. Germline V lookup: CDR1 SGHVS, CDR2 FQNEAQ. This CDR3 reads CASSLVPDSYEQYF. The CDR3 DNA reads TGTGCCAGCAGCTTAGTTCCGGACTCCTACGAGCAGTACTTC.

CDR3 sequence (DNA): TGCGCCAGCAGCCAAGATGTCTTGGGACTAACCTACGAGCAGTACTTC. It yields the protein CASSQDVLGLTYEQYF. The V call is TRBV4-3, the J call TRBJ2-7, with 7 bases matching TRBD2. V was clipped by 0 bases and J by 2 bases; unmatched bases: 7. Germline CDR1 is LGHNA and CDR2 is YSLEER. The CDR3 runs to 16 residues.

The genes are TRBV5-5 and TRBJ1-1, with D perhaps matching TRBD1 (6 bases). The CDR3 contains 17 residues. The V end lost 2 bases, the J end lost 2 bases, and 19 bases lay between the germline ends. Germline V gene sequence: CDR1 SGHKS, CDR2 YYEKEE (reference sequence). CDR3 in DNA: TGTGCCAGCAGCTTAATTACAGGGTACAGATTAAACACTGAAGCTTTCTTT. As protein: CASSLITGYRLNTEAFF.

V usage is TRBV5-1 and J usage is TRBJ1-5; D call uncertain. Per the germline V gene, CDR1 is SGHRS and CDR2 is YFSETQ. V was pared by 0 bases and J by 11 bases, with 12 bases between. This CDR3 spans 13 amino acids. The DNA of the CDR3 is TGCGCCAGCAGCTTGGACCCAATCTCGGCCCAGCATTTT. Its translation is CASSLDPISAQHF. Together with reference TRBV5-1 and TRBJ1-5, the CDR3 gives the full variable domain: KAGVTQTPRYLIKTRGQQVTLSCSPISGHRSVSWYQQTPGQGLQFLFEYFSETQRNKGNFPGRFSGRQFSNSRSEMNVSTLELGDSALYLCASSLDPISAQHFGDGTRLSIL.

J is TRBJ2-7 and V is TRBV2; D remains unclear. Germline loops: CDR1 SNHLY, CDR2 FYNNEI. This CDR3 comprises 13 residues. The germline V and J ends were trimmed by 4 bases and 2 bases, with 9 bases remaining between them. DNA for the CDR3: TGTGCCAGCAGTGGACGGGTAACCTACGAGCAGTACTTC. Protein sequence: CASSGRVTYEQYF.

The V and J genes are TRBV4-1 and TRBJ2-7; 8 nucleotides agree with TRBD2. The CDR3 runs to 15 residues. With V trimmed by 1 base and J by 4 bases, 6 bases remained unmatched. From germline, CDR1 is MGHRA and CDR2 YSYEKL. CDR3 in amino acids: CASSQGGGLSYEQYF. CDR3 sequence (DNA): TGCGCCAGCAGCCAAGGCGGGGGGCTCTCTTACGAGCAGTACTTC.

The chain recombines TRBV10-3 with TRBJ2-2; 8 bases are a match to TRBD2. This CDR3 contains 16 residues. Germline V gives CDR1 ENHRY, CDR2 SYGVKD. V shed 2 bases and J 6 bases; nucleotides not matched to a gene: 8. CDR3 loop: CAISELYRGGAGELFF. CDR3 sequence (DNA): TGTGCCATCAGTGAGCTCTATCGGGGGGGCGCCGGGGAGCTGTTTTTT.

This rearrangement joins TRBV3-1 to TRBJ2-5; 10 bases line up with TRBD1. This CDR3 region has 17 residues. In germline, CDR1 is LGHDT, CDR2 YNNKEL (reference sequence). The junction had 12 bases not matched to a gene; V was cut back by 4 bases and J by 4 bases. CDR3 nucleotide sequence: TGTGCCAGCAGCCCTGGACAGGGGGTGGGATATTTAGAGACCCAGTACTTC. Residues: CASSPGQGVGYLETQYF.

The chain couples TRBV4-1 to TRBJ2-7; no clear D gene. In germline, CDR1 is MGHRA, CDR2 YSYEKL. This CDR3 comprises 14 residues. V was cut by 4 bases and J by 3 bases, with 13 bases left in between. CDR3: CASSPLGFYYEQYF. In DNA form, the CDR3 reads TGCGCCAGCAGCCCCCTCGGGTTCTACTACGAGCAGTACTTC.

This clonotype was seen repeatedly, ten times or more. The chain recombines TRBV5-1 with TRBJ1-2; TRBD1 aligns across 8 bases. CDR3 length: 14 residues. Germline CDR1 is SGHRS and CDR2 is YFSETQ. The V and J ends lost 0 bases and 3 bases, in that order; junction bases with no gene match: 1. CDR3 protein: CASSLGQGYYGYTF. The CDR3 DNA follows: TGCGCCAGCAGCTTGGGACAGGGGTACTATGGCTACACCTTC.

This clonotype turned up a few times. J is TRBJ2-7 and V is TRBV28; possible D gene TRBD2, 6 bases. Germline CDR1 and CDR2: MDHEN and SYDVKM. This CDR3 spans 15 amino acids. V was pared by 6 bases and J by 2 bases, with 17 bases between. The CDR3 is CASSYTGGITYEQYF. In nucleotides, the CDR3 is TGTGCCAGCAGCTACACCGGGGGAATCACCTACGAGCAGTACTTC.

The chain combines TRBV5-1 with TRBJ1-1; 11 bases map to TRBD1. Germline CDR1 is SGHRS and CDR2 is YFSETQ. V gave up 3 bases and J gave up 3 bases; unmatched junction bases: 10. CDR3 size: 17 residues. DNA for the CDR3: TGCGCCAGCAGCTGGACAGGGGGCGCGGCGGGGTACACTGAAGCTTTCTTT. Translating gives CASSWTGGAAGYTEAFF.